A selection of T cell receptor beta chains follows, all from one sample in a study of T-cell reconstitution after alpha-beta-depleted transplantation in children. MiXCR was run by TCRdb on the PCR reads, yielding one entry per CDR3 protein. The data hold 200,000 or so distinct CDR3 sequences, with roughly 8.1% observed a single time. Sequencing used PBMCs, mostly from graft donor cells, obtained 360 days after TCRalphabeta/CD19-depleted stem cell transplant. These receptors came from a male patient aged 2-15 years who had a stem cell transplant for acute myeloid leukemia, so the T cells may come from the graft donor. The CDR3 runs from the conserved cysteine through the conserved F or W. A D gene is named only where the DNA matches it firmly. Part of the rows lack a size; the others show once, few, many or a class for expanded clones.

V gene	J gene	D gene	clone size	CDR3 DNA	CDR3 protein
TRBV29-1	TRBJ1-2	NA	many	TGCAGCGTTCTACAGACAGAACTCTATGGCTACACCTTC	CSVLQTELYGYTF
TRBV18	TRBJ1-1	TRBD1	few	TGTGCCAGCTCACCTTTCCGGGACAGGGGACACACTGAAGCTTTCTTT	CASSPFRDRGHTEAFF
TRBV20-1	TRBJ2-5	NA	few	TGCAGTGCCAGGGGTGCGGCGGGGTGGGCCCACCAAGAGACCCAGTACTTC	CSARGAAGWAHQETQYF
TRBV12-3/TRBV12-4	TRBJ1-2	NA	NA	TGTGCCAGCAGTTCGACCCCCGATCGGGGGAACTATGGCTACACCTTC	CASSSTPDRGNYGYTF
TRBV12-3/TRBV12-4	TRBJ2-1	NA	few	TGTGCCAGCAGTCCATTCGACGGTTCCAATGAGCAGTTCTTC	CASSPFDGSNEQFF
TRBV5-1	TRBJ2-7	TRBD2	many	TGCGCCAGCAGCTTAAAGCGGGACTCCTACGAGCAGTACTTC	CASSLKRDSYEQYF
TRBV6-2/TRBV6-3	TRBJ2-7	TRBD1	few	TGTGCCAGCAGTTACTGGAGGACAGGGATCTCCTACGAGCAGTACTTC	CASSYWRTGISYEQYF
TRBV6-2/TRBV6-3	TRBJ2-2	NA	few	TGTGCCAGCACCCACGGGCTAGCTGAGCTGTTTTTT	CASTHGLAELFF
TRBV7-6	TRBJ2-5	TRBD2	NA	TGTGCCAGCGACCGACTAGCGGAGACCCAGTACTTC	CASDRLAETQYF
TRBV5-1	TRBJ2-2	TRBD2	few	TGCGCCAGCAGCTTGAAGTCGACAGCGGGGTTGGTGGCCGGGGAGCTGTTTTTT	CASSLKSTAGLVAGELFF
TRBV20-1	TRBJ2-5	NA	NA	TGCAGTGCTAGGGACGGCCTGGAGACCCAGTACTTC	CSARDGLETQYF
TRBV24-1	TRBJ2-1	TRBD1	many	TGTGCCACCAGTGATCGGGACAGTTACCGGCAAGGTGAGCAGTTCTTC	CATSDRDSYRQGEQFF
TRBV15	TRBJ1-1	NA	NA	TGTGCCACGGGATCGACAATGAACACTGAAGCTTTCTTT	CATGSTMNTEAFF
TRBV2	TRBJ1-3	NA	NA	TGTGCCAGCAGTGATTCCGGACTCTCTGGAAACACCATATATTTT	CASSDSGLSGNTIYF
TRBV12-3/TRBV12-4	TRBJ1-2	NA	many	TGTGCCAGCAGTTTAAGGCAGGGAAAACGCTACACCTTC	CASSLRQGKRYTF
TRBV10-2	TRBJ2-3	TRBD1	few	TGCGCCAGCGACAGGGGGATGACAGATACGCAGTATTTT	CASDRGMTDTQYF
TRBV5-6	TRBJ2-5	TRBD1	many	TGTGCCAGCAGCTTGGTTCGGACAGGGGCCCTCCAAGAGACCCAGTACTTC	CASSLVRTGALQETQYF
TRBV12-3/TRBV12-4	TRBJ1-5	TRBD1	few	TGTGCCAGCAGCTTCGGACAGGGGACGGGTCAGCCCCAGCATTTT	CASSFGQGTGQPQHF
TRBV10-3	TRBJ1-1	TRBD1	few	TGTGCCACCGGGACAGGGGGCCGGGTGAACACTGAAGCTTTCTTT	CATGTGGRVNTEAFF
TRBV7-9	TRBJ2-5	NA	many	TGTGCCAGCAGCTTCTCCGGGACTGGGGAAGAGACCCAGTACTTC	CASSFSGTGEETQYF
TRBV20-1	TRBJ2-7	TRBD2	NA	TGCAGTGCTAGAGTCCCTCCCGGGAGCGGGAGTTTTTACGAGCAGTACTTC	CSARVPPGSGSFYEQYF
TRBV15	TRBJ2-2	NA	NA	TGTGCCACCAGCGGTTTTACCGGGACACTAACAGGGGAGCTGTTTTTT	CATSGFTGTLTGELFF
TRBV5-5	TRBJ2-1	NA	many	TGTGCCAGCAGCCCCTGGGCTGAGCAGTTCTTC	CASSPWAEQFF
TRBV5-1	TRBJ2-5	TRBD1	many	TGCGCCAGCAGATTGGGACAGCAAGAGACCCAGTACTTC	CASRLGQQETQYF
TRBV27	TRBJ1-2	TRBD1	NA	TGTGCCAGCTACAAGAGGGGGCGCGGGTACTATGGCTACACCTTC	CASYKRGRGYYGYTF
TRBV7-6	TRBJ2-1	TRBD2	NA	TGTGCCAGCAGCTACTCCTCTAGCGGGAGGGGTCTTAGCTCCTACAATGAGCAGTTCTTC	CASSYSSSGRGLSSYNEQFF
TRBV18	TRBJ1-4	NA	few	TGTGCCAGCTCACAACAGGAGAATGAAAAACTGTTTTTT	CASSQQENEKLFF
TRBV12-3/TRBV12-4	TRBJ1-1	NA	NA	TGTGCCAGCAGTTTATATCGGTTAGGGACTGAAGCTTTCTTT	CASSLYRLGTEAFF
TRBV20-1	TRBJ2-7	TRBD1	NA	TGCAGTGCCCAGACAGGGGGCCCCTACGAGGAGTACTTC	CSAQTGGPYEEYF
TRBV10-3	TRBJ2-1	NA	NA	TGTGCCATCAGGGAGACAGGGAGGAAAAATGAGCAGTTCTTC	CAIRETGRKNEQFF
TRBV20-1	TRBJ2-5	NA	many	TGCAGTGCTTCCGGGGGGCCGCCGAGGACTAACAAAGAGACCCAGTACTTC	CSASGGPPRTNKETQYF
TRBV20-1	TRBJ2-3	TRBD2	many	TGCAGTGCTAATAGGGTCCTAGCGGGAGGTGGAAGAAGCACAGATACGCAGTATTTT	CSANRVLAGGGRSTDTQYF
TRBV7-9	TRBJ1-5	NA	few	TGTGCCAGCAGCGAAGGGGGGGGGAATCAGCCCCAGCATTTT	CASSEGGGNQPQHF
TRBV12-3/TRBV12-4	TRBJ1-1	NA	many	TGTGCCAGCAGTTCCCGAGACAGGTTGAACACTGAAGCTTTCTTT	CASSSRDRLNTEAFF
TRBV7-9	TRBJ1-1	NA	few	TGTGCCAGCAGCTTGCCCGGCGGAACACCGAACACTGAAGCTTTCTTT	CASSLPGGTPNTEAFF